A single sample gave rise to the 27 T cell receptor beta chains below, sequenced in a study of OX40 agonist ivuxolimab in advanced cancers. Using immunoSEQ multiplex PCR, the repertoire was profiled, and TCRdb retains in-frame clones only, with some absent. The table lists 35,000 to 45,000 clones, more than 70% of them singletons. The sample here was CD4+ or CD8+ T cells sorted from blood, taken in a trial of the OX40 agonist ivuxolimab. Receptors were obtained from an adult with an advanced solid tumor such as melanoma, head and neck, liver or kidney cancer.

The rearrangement joins TRBV9 to TRBJ1-2; D is unclear. The ends were cut back, 0 bases at V and 5 bases at J, with 8 bases in the middle. The CDR3 extends over 13 amino acids. Germline V CDR1 and CDR2: SGDLS, YYNGEE. Here the CDR3 DNA reads TGTGCCAGCAGCGTAGATGGGGAATATGGCTACACCTTC. It translates to CASSVDGEYGYTF.

The chain has TRBV7-3 and TRBJ2-4; either TRBD1 or TRBD2 may fit D (6 bases each). CDR3 length equals 15 residues. The germline V gene has CDR1 SGHTA and CDR2 FQGTGA. With 6 bases removed from V and 2 bases from J, the gap between germline ends came to 14 bases. The CDR3 loop reads CASSEQGGTKNIQYF. CDR3 in DNA: TGTGCCAGCAGTGAACAAGGGGGGACCAAAAACATTCAGTACTTC.

The chain has TRBV11-3 and TRBJ2-1; 8 positions match TRBD2. J was trimmed by 8 bases and V by 1 base; bases with no gene match: 7. Per germline, CDR1 SGHNT and CDR2 YENEEA. The CDR3 sequence is 15 residues long. The CDR3 sequence: CASSLAGGPMDEQFF. The CDR3 nucleotides read TGTGCCAGCAGCTTAGCGGGAGGGCCGATGGATGAGCAGTTCTTC.

V gene TRBV5-1 combines with J gene TRBJ2-1; TRBD2 matches at 9 bases. Losses at the gene ends were 4 bases for V and 8 bases for J; bases not matched to a gene: 10. From germline, CDR1 is SGHRS and CDR2 YFSETQ. This CDR3 is built from 15 residues. CDR3 loop: CASSPLAGGPDEQFF. In DNA form, the CDR3 reads TGCGCCAGCAGCCCCCTGGCGGGAGGGCCAGATGAGCAGTTCTTC.

This clone is categorized as medium-sized. The chain couples TRBV19 to TRBJ2-5, with unresolved D. Germline V gene data show CDR1 as LNHDA and CDR2 as SQIVND (reference sequence). V lost 5 bases to trimming and J lost 2 bases, with 9 bases between them. This CDR3 is 13 amino acids long. The DNA of the CDR3 is TGTGCCAGTAGTGTGGACGGTCAAGAGACCCAGTACTTC. Translation gives CASSVDGQETQYF.

The chain links TRBV5-5 to TRBJ1-1; D unclear. The V gene lost 6 bases and the J gene lost 1 base, with 13 bases spanning the gap. Germline V gene sequence: CDR1 SGHKS, CDR2 YYEKEE (reference sequence). The CDR3 is made up of 14 amino acids. CDR3: CASTPPGRNTEAFF. The CDR3 DNA reads TGTGCCAGCACCCCACCGGGGAGGAACACTGAAGCTTTCTTT.

The gene calls are TRBV27 and TRBJ2-7, with D perhaps matching TRBD2 (6 bases). With 6 bases removed from V and 4 bases from J, the gap between germline ends came to 16 bases. Germline CDR1 is MNHEY and CDR2 is SMNVEV (reference sequence). CDR3 length: 14 residues. The CDR3, as DNA: TGTGCCAGCAGGAGGACGGTGGGGACTTACGAGCAGTACTTC. Protein sequence: CASRRTVGTYEQYF.

The chain combines TRBV5-4 with TRBJ2-7; 11 nucleotides match TRBD1. Unmatched junction bases numbered 6, after V lost 4 bases and J lost 3 bases. The CDR3 extends over 15 amino acids. Germline loops: CDR1 SGHNT, CDR2 YYREEE (reference sequence). CDR3 residues: CASSPEGTGGYEQYF. The CDR3 DNA reads TGTGCCAGCAGCCCGGAAGGGACAGGGGGCTACGAGCAGTACTTC.

V usage is TRBV6-1 and J usage is TRBJ2-1; 9 nucleotides line up with TRBD1. Trimming at V came to 6 bases and at J to 2 bases, leaving 5 bases not matched to a gene. Germline CDR1 is MNHNS and CDR2 is SASEGT. The CDR3 sequence is 15 residues long. The CDR3 DNA follows: TGTGCCAGCAGGAGGGGGACAGGGCCCTACAATGAGCAGTTCTTC. Translated: CASRRGTGPYNEQFF.

This rearrangement joins TRBV7-8 to TRBJ1-5, with D possibly matching TRBD1 (5 bases). Germline-derived CDR1 and CDR2 are SGHVS and FQNEAQ. The CDR3 covers 15 residues. V was trimmed by 3 bases and J by 0 bases, leaving 9 bases between them. CDR3 sequence: CASSLTEFSNQPQHF. In DNA, the CDR3 is TGTGCCAGCAGCTTGACAGAATTTAGCAATCAGCCCCAGCATTTT.

V gene TRBV27 combines with J gene TRBJ2-1; 8 bases align to TRBD2. CDR3 length equals 17 residues. J gave up 10 bases and V 0 bases, and 14 bases lay outside the gene matches. Germline-derived CDR1 and CDR2 are MNHEY and SMNVEV (reference sequence). The CDR3 reads CASSLSAIRTSLREQFF. The CDR3 DNA reads as TGTGCCAGCAGTTTATCCGCTATCCGGACTAGCTTACGGGAGCAGTTCTTC.

The chain links TRBV5-4 to TRBJ2-7; possible D gene TRBD2, 5 bases. V shed 5 bases and J shed 7 bases, with 19 bases lying between them. Germline loops: CDR1 SGHNT, CDR2 YYREEE (reference sequence). The length of the CDR3 is 14 residues. CDR3: CASSSLLAGIEQYF. The CDR3 nucleotides read TGTGCCAGCAGTTCCCTTCTAGCCGGGATAGAGCAGTACTTC.

The chain joins TRBV5-4 to TRBJ2-5, with D maybe TRBD1 (5 bases). The germline V and J ends were trimmed by 2 bases and 3 bases, with 14 bases remaining between them. CDR3 length equals 15 residues. Per the germline V gene, CDR1 is SGHNT and CDR2 is YYREEE (reference sequence). The CDR3 loop reads CASSFAGKGEETQYF. The CDR3 region has the DNA TGTGCCAGCAGCTTTGCAGGGAAAGGGGAAGAGACCCAGTACTTC.

This clone was counted once. At one of its ends the junction is not consistent with the germline gene, which may arise from a read error. The chain joins TRBV6-5 to TRBJ2-7; 9 bases agree with TRBD1. The germline CDR1 and CDR2 sequences are MNHEY and SVGAGI. The CDR3 is 14 residues long. The CDR3 protein is CAGSHRGPTYEQYF. The CDR3 DNA is TGTGCCGGCAGTCACAGGGGGCCTACCTACGAGCAGTACTTC.

This clone was observed a handful of times. This chain links TRBV4-1 with TRBJ2-7; D is possibly TRBD1 (6 bases). The CDR3 extends over 15 amino acids. In germline, CDR1 is MGHRA, CDR2 YSYEKL. V shed 2 bases and J shed 3 bases, with 14 bases lying between them. DNA of the CDR3: TGCGCCAGCAGCCAAACATCACAGGGTGACTACGAGCAGTACTTC. Translating gives CASSQTSQGDYEQYF.

J is TRBJ1-4 and V is TRBV29-1; D might be TRBD1 (5 bases). Germline CDR1 SQVTM, CDR2 ANQGSEA. CDR3 size: 12 residues. V lost 5 bases, J lost 8 bases, and 12 bases lay in between. The CDR3 DNA sequence: TGCAGCGTTACCCGGGAGGGGGAAAAACTGTTTTTT. As protein: CSVTREGEKLFF.

CDR3 loop: CASRASWTNEKLFF. Here the CDR3 DNA reads TGTGCCAGCAGAGCTTCATGGACTAATGAAAAACTGTTTTTT. V is TRBV6-5 and J is TRBJ1-4; D is ambiguous. V was trimmed by 6 bases and J by 2 bases, leaving 10 bases between them. The CDR3 sequence is 14 residues long. Germline CDR1 is MNHEY and CDR2 is SVGAGI.

The table lists this clone with a few counts. V gene TRBV7-2 combines with J gene TRBJ1-1; 8 bases map to TRBD1. After removal of 5 bases from V and 1 base from J, the junction contained 9 bases not matched to a gene. The germline V gene encodes CDR1 SGHTA and CDR2 FQGNSA. This CDR3 has 16 residues. CDR3 residues: CASSPSLGQGNTEAFF. The CDR3 DNA reads as TGTGCCAGCAGCCCATCCCTTGGACAGGGGAACACTGAAGCTTTCTTT.

CDR3 amino acids: CASSPAGSTDTQYF. DNA of the CDR3: TGTGCCAGCAGTCCAGCAGGGAGCACAGATACGCAGTATTTT. J is TRBJ2-3 and V is TRBV6-1, with a possible D match to TRBD1 (5 bases). CDR3 size: 14 residues. The germline V gene has CDR1 MNHNS and CDR2 SASEGT. Trimming stripped 5 bases from V and 0 bases from J, with 9 bases between.

The CDR3 DNA is TGCGCCAGCAGCTTGTCGGGGGATAACACCATATATTTT. This sequence encodes CASSLSGDNTIYF. The J gene is TRBJ1-3, the V gene TRBV5-1; a weak D match, TRBD1 (5 bases). Trimming removed 1 base at V and 7 bases at J, with 9 bases between. This CDR3 has 13 residues. CDR1 is SGHRS, CDR2 YFSETQ, per germline.

The J gene is TRBJ2-3, the V gene TRBV6-5, with D unresolved. The CDR3 runs 14 residues. The germline V and J ends were trimmed by 3 bases and 0 bases, with 7 bases remaining between them. The germline CDR1 and CDR2 sequences are MNHEY and SVGAGI. The CDR3 sequence: CASSYMGSTDTQYF. CDR3 coding DNA: TGTGCCAGCAGTTATATGGGGAGCACAGATACGCAGTATTTT.

V usage is TRBV6-1 and J usage is TRBJ1-1, with 9 positions matching TRBD1. Looked up from germline, CDR1 is MNHNS and CDR2 is SASEGT. The CDR3 totals 14 residues. J lost 4 bases, V lost 5 bases, and 5 bases had no gene match. CDR3 sequence reads: CASSSGQGATEAFF. DNA of the CDR3: TGTGCCAGCAGTTCGGGACAGGGAGCCACTGAAGCTTTCTTT.

This chain connects TRBV4-1 to TRBJ2-5; D not resolved. Deletions cut 0 bases from V and 4 bases from J, with 12 bases between. Germline V gives CDR1 MGHRA, CDR2 YSYEKL. The CDR3 has 15 amino acids. CDR3 loop: CASSQDSGPLETQYF. DNA for the CDR3: TGCGCCAGCAGCCAAGATTCCGGTCCGTTAGAGACCCAGTACTTC.

This clone was picked up one time. The rearrangement joins TRBV6-1 to TRBJ2-7; the match to TRBD1 covers 12 bases. V was pared by 8 bases and J by 5 bases, with 4 bases of the junction left unmatched. Germline-derived CDR1 and CDR2 are MNHNS and SASEGT. The CDR3 totals 13 residues. CDR3 sequence: CASGDRGPHEQYF. The CDR3, as DNA: TGTGCCAGCGGGGACAGGGGGCCCCACGAGCAGTACTTC.

V gene TRBV28 combines with J gene TRBJ1-5; D unclear. The CDR3 is 15 residues long. V was pared by 5 bases and J by 0 bases, with 11 bases between. Germline V gives CDR1 MDHEN, CDR2 SYDVKM. The CDR3 DNA is TGTGCCAGCAGTAGGGCAGCTTATAGCAATCAGCCCCAGCATTTT. Translation gives CASSRAAYSNQPQHF.

V and J are TRBV19 and TRBJ1-2; no definite D call. Germline loops: CDR1 LNHDA, CDR2 SQIVND (reference sequence). V was clipped by 3 bases and J by 5 bases, with 19 bases between them. The CDR3 has 16 amino acids. CDR3 nucleotides: TGTGCCAGTAGTATGGTGGGATACAGCTTTACTTATGGCTACACCTTC. Amino acids: CASSMVGYSFTYGYTF. Filled out from reference TRBV19 and TRBJ1-2, the complete variable domain reads DGGITQSPKYLFRKEGQNVTLSCEQNLNHDAMYWYRQDPGQGLRLIYYSQIVNDFQKGDIAEGYSVSREKKESFPLTVTSAQKNPTAFYLCASSMVGYSFTYGYTFGSGTRLTVV.

This clone appeared once. The chain carries TRBV4-1 and TRBJ1-5; no clear D. Germline V gene sequence: CDR1 MGHRA, CDR2 YSYEKL. This CDR3 is built from 15 residues. V was shortened by 4 bases and J by 0 bases, with 10 bases between the two germline ends. The CDR3 here is CASSLTGDSNQPQHF. The CDR3 DNA follows: TGCGCCAGCAGCCTCACCGGGGATAGCAATCAGCCCCAGCATTTT.